This T cell receptor beta chain was sequenced during a study of T cells after yellow fever vaccination. Overall study: Any fraction with a low cell number was prepared using SMART-Seq v4 Ultra Low Input.

Unmatched junction bases numbered 8, after V lost 5 bases and J lost 3 bases. Germline CDR1 and CDR2: MNHNS and SASEGT. The CDR3 is 15 amino acids. Broader study findings: Weaker overall, the secondary response nonetheless peaked faster (day 5 versus 15). Detected again after the booster were most primary-vaccination clones, at approximately 95% CD4 and nearly 90% CD8.

5'RACE template switching generated TCR cDNA, adding a universal primer site and UMIs. TCRdb redid the calling of the 5' RACE reads with MiXCR, one entry per CDR3 protein. The profile shows approximately 600,000 distinct CDR3 sequences, 10% to 15% of them singletons. This clonotype has ten or more counts. The antigen is not known. V usage is TRBV6-1 and J usage is TRBJ2-5; TRBD1 matches 8 bases. The sequence was obtained from a young man who received the YFV17D yellow fever vaccine. The sequences come from PBMCs, collected on the day of the yellow fever booster vaccination. CDR3 amino acids: CASSSTGGREETQYF. Here the CDR3 DNA reads TGTGCCAGCAGTAGCACAGGGGGGAGAGAAGAGACCCAGTACTTC.